Following are 10 T cell receptor beta chains from one sample sequenced in a study of technical replicates of blood from a handful of donors. Measured with immunoSEQ multiplex PCR; TCRdb has only the in-frame clones, and not every one. This sample yields more than 70,000 clones, of which 75% to 95% are seen a single time; 0.25% to 0.35% belongs to the top ten. Material for sequencing was T cells isolated from PBMCs. Every receptor here comes from a human donor in good health.

The chain links TRBV27 to TRBJ2-3; the match to TRBD2 covers 7 bases. The V gene end was trimmed by 8 bases and the J gene end by 0 bases; junction bases not matched to a gene: 11. This CDR3 is 16 amino acids long. CDR1 is MNHEY and CDR2 is SMNVEV in the germline V gene (reference sequence). This CDR3 is CASGPSGVPSTDTQYF. CDR3 bases: TGTGCCAGCGGGCCTAGCGGTGTTCCGAGCACAGATACGCAGTATTTT.

V gene TRBV28 combines with J gene TRBJ2-7, with TRBD1 identical over 7 bases. Trimming removed 8 bases from V and 6 bases from J; junction bases left unmatched: 7. This CDR3 is 12 amino acids long. Germline CDR1 reads MDHEN; CDR2 reads SYDVKM. In nucleotides, the CDR3 is TGTGCCAGCTCAGACAGGGTGGGCGAGCAGTACTTC. Translated, it gives CASSDRVGEQYF.

The J gene is TRBJ2-5, the V gene TRBV6-1; the D is unclear. Trimming removed 3 bases at V and 2 bases at J, with 10 bases between. This CDR3 is built from 14 residues. The germline V gene has CDR1 MNHNS and CDR2 SASEGT. DNA of the CDR3: TGTGCCAGCAGTGATGTCAGGTCTCAAGAGACCCAGTACTTC. Translation: CASSDVRSQETQYF.

The chain is built from TRBV5-1 and TRBJ1-1; 7 nucleotides agree with TRBD1. CDR3 length: 15 residues. J gave up 7 bases and V 0 bases, and 9 bases lay outside the gene matches. Germline values: CDR1 SGHRS, CDR2 YFSETQ. The CDR3 spells CASSLGQGDLDEAFF. The CDR3 region has the DNA TGCGCCAGCAGCTTGGGACAGGGTGATCTCGATGAAGCTTTCTTT.

Only a few counts were recorded for this clone. The V call is TRBV19, the J call TRBJ1-5; unclear D gene. V was pared by 5 bases and J by 3 bases, with 8 bases between. CDR3 length: 13 residues. Germline V gene lookup returns CDR1 LNHDA and CDR2 SQIVND (reference sequence). The CDR3 loop is CASSYSPNQPQHF. CDR3 sequence (DNA): TGTGCCAGTAGTTACAGCCCCAATCAGCCCCAGCATTTT.

The V and J genes are TRBV30 and TRBJ2-2; 9 nucleotides match TRBD1. Per the germline V gene, CDR1 is GTSNPN and CDR2 is SVGIG (reference sequence). The CDR3 has 19 amino acids. With V trimmed by 0 bases and J by 6 bases, 17 bases remained unmatched. The CDR3 protein is CAWSVGGQGLGRSAGELFF. In nucleotides, the CDR3 is TGTGCCTGGAGTGTGGGGGGACAGGGTCTCGGCCGATCGGCCGGGGAGCTGTTTTTT.

This rearrangement joins TRBV27 to TRBJ2-7; D ambiguous. With 1 base removed from V and 1 base from J, the gap between germline ends came to 5 bases. In germline, CDR1 is MNHEY, CDR2 SMNVEV (reference sequence). The CDR3 contains 13 residues. CDR3 DNA: TGTGCCAGCAGTTTATACGGTTCCTACGAGCAGTACTTC. This gives the protein CASSLYGSYEQYF.

This clone appeared once. The genes are TRBV11-2 and TRBJ2-5, with 9 bases aligning to TRBD2. Germline CDR1 is SGHAT and CDR2 is FQNNGV. The CDR3 extends over 16 amino acids. J lost 2 bases, V lost 5 bases, and 9 bases had no gene match. DNA of the CDR3: TGTGCCAGCAGCCCGCGCTCTAGCGGGACACAAGAGACCCAGTACTTC. Amino acid sequence: CASSPRSSGTQETQYF.

There are a few counts of this clone. CDR3 sequence reads: CASITSGRSEQYF. CDR3 bases: TGTGCCAGCATTACTAGCGGGAGGTCCGAGCAGTACTTC. The rearrangement joins TRBV28 to TRBJ2-7; 12 nucleotides line up with TRBD2. J gave up 6 bases and V 7 bases, and 4 bases lay outside the gene matches. Germline assignment: CDR1 MDHEN and CDR2 SYDVKM. The CDR3 covers 13 residues.

The chain employs TRBV4-1 and TRBJ2-3; the D gene is possibly TRBD2 (6 bases). Germline-derived CDR1 and CDR2 are MGHRA and YSYEKL. V was shortened by 3 bases and J by 11 bases, with 12 bases between the two germline ends. The CDR3 sequence is 12 residues long. The DNA for the CDR3 is TGCGCCAGCAGCCAGGATAGGGAGGTGCAGTATTTT. It encodes CASSQDREVQYF.